The rows below give T cell receptor beta chains drawn from one sample of a study of T-cell memory formation after mild COVID-19. TCRdb fed the 5' RACE reads into MiXCR, producing one record per CDR3 protein. The profile shows roughly 250,000 distinct CDR3 sequences, around 15% of them singletons. Input material: PBMCs or a T cell subset sorted from them (not recorded which). The receptors shown here come from a man aged 18-30 years who had mild COVID-19 (a few samples of this study predate the infection). Cell type and time point are not known. CDR3s include the opening cysteine and the closing phenylalanine or tryptophan.

CDR3 protein	J gene	V gene
CASSPDSTYQPQHF	TRBJ1-5	TRBV6-4
CASSHRQGYDTGELFF	TRBJ2-2	TRBV4-3
CASRRTRSSYNSPLHF	TRBJ1-6	TRBV5-5
CASSDKEDYGYTF	TRBJ1-2	TRBV9
CASSFIDEETQYF	TRBJ2-5	TRBV7-2
CASSQATGGSYNEQFF	TRBJ2-1	TRBV4-1
CSARRARVSQPQHF	TRBJ1-5	TRBV20-1
CASSPRTGRGTDTQYF	TRBJ2-3	TRBV5-1
CASSQGTAKGYTF	TRBJ1-2	TRBV3-1
CASNTDSTYNEQFF	TRBJ2-1	TRBV9
CASSLTGNYYGYTF	TRBJ1-2	TRBV5-6
CSASSGLVSSNEQFF	TRBJ2-1	TRBV20-1
CASSPWTERELFF	TRBJ2-2	TRBV7-8
CASSGSKVRGEPQHF	TRBJ1-5	TRBV2
CASSLSATGSAQETQYF	TRBJ2-5	TRBV5-1
CASSYSGNPSRDTF	TRBJ1-2	TRBV6-5
CASSLDVAGTEQYF	TRBJ2-7	TRBV7-9
CASPLGVRNTEAFF	TRBJ1-1	TRBV6-1
CAISGTGDPAKNIQYF	TRBJ2-4	TRBV10-3
CASSQDREALGTQYF	TRBJ2-3	TRBV7-9
CASSLGSGDTQYF	TRBJ2-3	TRBV18
CASSLKAGTRSYNEQFF	TRBJ2-1	TRBV4-3
CATSRVGFFSQYF	TRBJ2-3	TRBV15
CASSLGQAKSYNSPLHF	TRBJ1-6	TRBV5-1
CASSQGQGIEKLFF	TRBJ1-4	TRBV4-3
CASSHGTGKETQYF	TRBJ2-5	TRBV5-1
CASSPGQGGIYGYTF	TRBJ1-2	TRBV4-1
CASSQSTEPSYEQYF	TRBJ2-7	TRBV4-2
CSARDRGGIPGELFF	TRBJ2-2	TRBV20-1
CSARDRVGYGFYTF	TRBJ1-2	TRBV20-1
CASSSPLLAGGGTQYF	TRBJ2-5	TRBV27
CSARGMPGTGGADTQYF	TRBJ2-3	TRBV20-1
CSAPPGQGAWGYTF	TRBJ1-2	TRBV20-1
CSARTTGGVDQPQHF	TRBJ1-5	TRBV20-1
CAWARGGRTEAFF	TRBJ1-1	TRBV30
CASSYSKDTGLETQYF	TRBJ2-5	TRBV6-5
CASSFTGNEQFF	TRBJ2-1	TRBV5-5
CASTPGFDREQYF	TRBJ2-7	TRBV6-1
CASSSIYREMNTEAFF	TRBJ1-1	TRBV28
CASSPGHANTEAFF	TRBJ1-1	TRBV12-3/TRBV12-4
CASSAPGLEGTQYF	TRBJ2-5	TRBV9
CSAREGGQPQHF	TRBJ1-5	TRBV20-1
CASSPGGDEQFF	TRBJ2-1	TRBV7-6
CATRGERDEQFF	TRBJ2-1	TRBV24-1
CSAPGPRDISGNTIYF	TRBJ1-3	TRBV20-1
CSASGRATYEQYF	TRBJ2-7	TRBV20-1
CASRPDTSYEQYF	TRBJ2-7	TRBV2
CASGEQGAGRTEAFF	TRBJ1-1	TRBV7-9
CASSRDRGRVETQYF	TRBJ2-5	TRBV5-1
CASSYSIRTGNQPQHF	TRBJ1-5	TRBV6-6
CASSQDHAGGKGTQYF	TRBJ2-3	TRBV4-2